These T cell receptor beta chains were read from a single sample in a study of shared clonotypes between healthy human individuals. Assay used: immunoSEQ multiplex PCR; TCRdb lists only in-frame clones, some missing. The top ten hold approximately 0.13% of the sample, which has around 2.1 million clones, nearly 97% seen once. The sequencing input was naive CD4+ T cells sorted from blood. These receptors were obtained from a man aged 18 to 30 in good health. Both conserved end residues are part of each CDR3. D genes are given only for firm matches.

D gene,J gene,V gene,CDR3 protein,CDR3 DNA
-,TRBJ2-2,TRBV27,CASSNPQGPGELFF,TGTGCCAGCAGTAACCCTCAGGGGCCCGGGGAGCTGTTTTTT
TRBD1,TRBJ1-1,TRBV27,CASSLGTGSAFF,TGTGCCAGCAGTTTAGGGACAGGGAGCGCTTTCTTT
-,TRBJ2-4,TRBV4-1,CASSQGLRDGWTKNIQYF,TGCGCCAGCAGCCAAGGGCTCCGGGACGGATGGACCAAAAACATTCAGTACTTC
-,TRBJ1-4,TRBV11-3,CASSLGEGEKLFF,TGTGCCAGCAGCTTGGGAGAAGGCGAAAAACTGTTTTTT
-,TRBJ2-1,TRBV21-1,CASSQQGNNEQFF,TGTGCCAGCAGCCAACAGGGAAACAATGAGCAGTTCTTC
TRBD1,TRBJ1-1,TRBV5-3,CARSLAGTGTLNTEAFF,TGTGCCAGAAGCTTGGCCGGGACAGGGACATTGAACACTGAAGCTTTCTTT
TRBD2,TRBJ2-7,TRBV4-1,CASSQDPTSGGTAEQYF,TGCGCCAGCAGCCAAGACCCCACTAGCGGGGGGACGGCCGAGCAGTACTTC
-,TRBJ2-3,TRBV10-3,CAISEFLDTQYF,TGTGCCATCAGTGAGTTCCTAGATACGCAGTATTTT
-,TRBJ1-2,TRBV6-1,CASSQSQGYTF,TGTGCCAGCAGCCAGTCCCAGGGCTACACCTTC
-,TRBJ1-1,TRBV6-5,CASSFIGLNTEAFF,TGTGCCAGCAGTTTTATCGGGTTGAACACTGAAGCTTTCTTT
-,TRBJ1-2,TRBV27,CASTLTQGSDGYTF,TGTGCCAGCACTCTGACTCAGGGCTCGGATGGCTACACCTTC
TRBD2,TRBJ2-3,TRBV30,CAWWSGESTDTQYF,TGTGCCTGGTGGAGCGGGGAAAGCACAGATACGCAGTATTTT
-,TRBJ1-1,TRBV19,CASSIGELAYSQGNTEAFF,TGTGCCAGTAGTATAGGAGAGTTGGCTTACTCCCAGGGGAACACTGAAGCTTTCTTT
-,TRBJ2-7,TRBV4-1,CASSQDGWGRRDEQYF,TGCGCCAGCAGCCAAGATGGCTGGGGGAGGAGGGACGAGCAGTACTTC
TRBD2,TRBJ2-7,TRBV7-2,CASSFNGGNYEQYF,TGTGCCAGCAGCTTCAACGGGGGGAACTACGAGCAGTACTTC
-,TRBJ1-1,TRBV2,CASSAGPTNTEAFF,TGTGCCAGCAGTGCAGGACCGACAAACACTGAAGCTTTCTTT
-,TRBJ2-5,TRBV20-1,CSAPTWETQYF,TGCAGTGCTCCGACTTGGGAGACCCAGTACTTC